This record concerns one T cell receptor (beta chain) sequence. The specificity of this receptor is unknown. No qualities accompany the bases; no much larger clone lies one base away. These data come from a study of T cells in Graves' hyperthyroidism and ophthalmopathy (dated by TCRdb to the late 2010s). Regarding the study in general: Peripheral blood was sampled at the time of initial diagnosis, prior to any treatment. After blood sampling, hyperthyroidism patients were treated with methimazole at a starting dose of 30 mg daily, and ophthalmopathy patients were treated with high-dose intravenous methylprednisolone. The paper reports TCR Vbeta CDR3 sequencing of 135 peripheral blood samples: 43 ophthalmopathy, roughly 74 hyperthyroidism and around 17 progressor patients. The 100 discovery patients were divided at random into training and test sets in a 7:3 ratio. TCR V-J signatures able to tell the groups apart were searched for in a discovery cohort of around 95 patients, of whom more than 40 had Graves' ophthalmopathy and 57 had stable Graves' hyperthyroidism. In addition, the study compared T-cell repertoires in thyroid tissue and in blood from roughly 6 Graves' hyperthyroidism patients. Prospective prediction of ophthalmopathy was tested in an independent validation cohort of some 19 hyperthyroidism patients and 17 patients who later progressed to ophthalmopathy.

Graves' hyperthyroidism was defined as stable when no progression to ophthalmopathy occurred over 18 months of follow-up. The hyperthyroidism patients were between 18 and 65 years old and newly diagnosed, with a disease duration of less than 2 months. The study excluded patients with uncontrolled infections, other autoimmune diseases, pregnancy or lactation. Diagnoses were established on the basis of clinical symptoms, serum thyroxine and TRAb, thyroid ultrasound, and orbital computed tomography. Ficoll-Paque density gradient centrifugation was used to isolate PBMCs from around 9.1 ml of fresh peripheral blood. Total RNA was extracted using Trizol reagent, and RNA quality was assessed on an Agilent 2100 Bioanalyzer. There are 17 amino acids in the CDR3, from cysteine to phenylalanine inclusive. The kept DNA is CDR3 alone, 51 bases in frame from the first base. V is cut back by 5 bases and J by 7 bases, with 11 bases in the junction unmatched. The germline V gene (reference sequence) gives CDR1 as SEHNR and CDR2 as FQNEAQ.

The investigation overall reported the following: In cross-validation, a model built on a 13 V-J signature told ophthalmopathy apart from stable hyperthyroidism with just under 90% sensitivity and roughly 81% specificity, and in testing the same model reached 80%/75%. In validation, progression to ophthalmopathy was predicted by the model with about 70% sensitivity and 72% to 85% specificity, a median of approximately 6.5 months before onset. Sample size was not statistically predetermined, and blinding of investigators to group allocation was not performed. Most expanded thyroid clonotypes (frequency above 0.001) were also found in blood, which suggests that blood repertoires may mirror thyroid immune responses.

TCR beta CDR3 regions were amplified from RNA transcripts. The first round of RT-PCR for the TCR CDR3 was performed with the HTBI primer set and the Qiagen OneStep RT-PCR kit. Libraries were constructed in a second round of multiplex PCR, after which size selection and purification were performed. Paired-end sequencing of the libraries was performed with 100 bp reads on an Illumina HiSeq2000. The original methods were these. SOAPnuke was used to process the raw data, removing reads that contained adapters or uncalled bases, had a mean Phred below 15, or lacked an exact match to the constant primer or identifier. COPE v1.2.5 was used to merge high-quality paired reads, and clonotypes were defined as unique nucleotide sequences. Clonotypes were aligned to IMGT TRBV, TRBD and TRBJ reference segments using MiTCR v1.1. The analysis included only V-J combinations with a frequency above 0.0001, which together covered around 99% of the repertoires. A TCS score was defined as the ratio between F50 (clonal expansion) and ExV (chaos), using BLOSUM62-based TCRdist between CDR3 peptides within each V-J. Welch's t-statistics and random forest reduced 514 V-J features to roughly 13, which were used in a naive Bayes classifier (R e1071). The public reads were reprocessed in TCRdb via fastp at Q25 and MiXCR, keeping in-frame beta chains. Each CDR3 protein gets just one entry, which takes the most common genes and DNA from the rows behind it. Here the V and J calls rest on TCRdb's processing, not on the authors' analysis. Across this sample there are 500,000 to 700,000 distinct CDR3 sequences, with around 15% seen only once. More than 15% of the sample goes to the ten largest clones.

This sequence uses TRBV7-9 and TRBJ2-1; TRBD2 agrees with 13 junctional bases. The receptor was isolated from a woman aged 18-29 years with Graves' hyperthyroidism. The specimen was blood. The base sequence is TGTGCCAGCAGCCGAGGCACTAGCGGGAGGGCCGAGAATGAGCAGTTCTTC. It translates as CASSRGTSGRAENEQFF.